These 24 T cell receptor beta chains originate from one sample sequenced in a study of identical twins. TCRdb re-analysed the 5' RACE reads in MiXCR, keeping a single row per CDR3 protein. The sample lists approximately 1.8 million distinct CDR3 sequences, 25% to 35% seen once, with less than 0.35% in the top ten. The sequenced material came from cord blood. These receptors all stem from a newborn girl in good health.

The chain uses TRBV7-9 and TRBJ1-6; D might be TRBD1 (5 bases). The CDR3 has 14 amino acids. V lost 6 bases and J lost 7, with 13 bases in between. Germline V gene sequence: CDR1 SEHNR, CDR2 FQNEAQ (reference sequence). For the CDR3, the DNA is TGTGCCAGCAGATCAGGGCTACCAAATTCACCCCTCCACTTT. Translated: CASRSGLPNSPLHF.

The V gene is TRBV29-1, the J gene TRBJ1-3; D is ambiguous. The germline gives CDR1 SQVTM, CDR2 ANQGSEA. Trimming left V 2 bases short and J 2 bases short, with 7 bases between. CDR3 length: 13 amino acids. The CDR3 reads CSVERTAGNTIYF. CDR3 coding DNA: TGCAGCGTTGAACGCACTGCTGGAAACACCATATATTTT. The full variable domain, in which reference TRBV29-1 and TRBJ1-3 provide the parts outside the CDR3, is SAVISQKPSRDICQRGTSLTIQCQVDSQVTMMFWYRQQPGQSLTLIATANQGSEATYESGFVIDKFPISRPNLTFSTLTVSNMSPEDSSIYLCSVERTAGNTIYFGEGSWLTVV.

This chain uses TRBV4-2 with TRBJ2-7; TRBD2 is a possible D gene (5 bases). The CDR3 is 16 residues long. Trimming took 0 bases from V and 7 from J, leaving 19 bases between them. Germline values: CDR1 LGHNA, CDR2 YNFKEQ. The CDR3 DNA reads TGTGCCAGCAGCCAAGAACACCAGCGGTACTACAATGAGCAGTACTTC. Protein: CASSQEHQRYYNEQYF.

The chain combines TRBV7-2 with TRBJ2-4, with D tentatively TRBD1 or TRBD2 (7 bases each). V lost 4 bases, J lost 4 bases, and 14 bases lay in between. Germline V lookup: CDR1 SGHTA, CDR2 FQGNSA. The CDR3 spans 15 residues. CDR3 nucleotides: TGTGCCAGCAGCTACAGGGGAGGGGGGAAAAACATTCAGTACTTC. Amino acids: CASSYRGGGKNIQYF.

This clonotype was seen a handful of times. The CDR3 DNA is TGCAGCGGGAGCGGTAGCGGAAACACAGATACGCAGTATTTT. It specifies CSGSGSGNTDTQYF. V and J are TRBV29-1 and TRBJ2-3; a weak D match, TRBD2 (6 bases). V was pared by 7 bases and J by 2 bases, with 16 bases between. This CDR3 has 14 amino acids. CDR1 and CDR2 from the germline V gene are SQVTM and ANQGSEA.

This clonotype was counted only a few times. The V gene is TRBV29-1, the J gene TRBJ2-7; no definite D call. The CDR3 runs 15 residues. Germline V CDR1 and CDR2: SQVTM, ANQGSEA. V shed 6 bases and J shed 3 bases, with 21 bases lying between them. CDR3 nucleotide sequence: TGCAGCGTCAGTACTTCTCGTCCCGGCGTCTACGAGCAGTACTTC. This sequence encodes CSVSTSRPGVYEQYF.

The chain is built from TRBV2 and TRBJ1-5; the D is unclear. The CDR3 sequence is 11 residues long. V dropped 6 bases and J dropped 9 bases, with 9 bases sitting between them. CDR1 is SNHLY, CDR2 FYNNEI, per germline. The CDR3 coding sequence is TGTGCCAGCAGCCCCGGGTGGCCCCAGCATTTT. Protein product: CASSPGWPQHF.

This clonotype was seen more than once but under ten times. This chain joins TRBV5-1 and TRBJ2-1; 10 nucleotides align to TRBD2. CDR1 is SGHRS, CDR2 YFSETQ, per germline. Trimming cost V 8 bases and J 8 bases; bases outside gene matches: 13. The CDR3 has 15 amino acids. The CDR3 DNA sequence: TGCGCCAGTACTACAGCGGGGGGGCCTTTGGATGAGCAGTTCTTC. It is translated as CASTTAGGPLDEQFF. Drawing the rest from reference TRBV5-1 and TRBJ2-1, the complete variable domain is KAGVTQTPRYLIKTRGQQVTLSCSPISGHRSVSWYQQTPGQGLQFLFEYFSETQRNKGNFPGRFSGRQFSNSRSEMNVSTLELGDSALYLCASTTAGGPLDEQFFGPGTRLTVL.

V gene TRBV5-1 combines with J gene TRBJ2-6; 9 bases align to TRBD1. The V gene's germline CDR1 is SGHRS and CDR2 YFSETQ. Trimming took 4 bases from V and 2 from J; bases not matched to a gene: 10. The CDR3 sequence is 18 residues long. CDR3 DNA sequence: TGCGCCAGCAGCCCTTTACAGGGGGCGAGAACTGGGGCCAACGTCCTGACTTTC. Translated, it gives CASSPLQGARTGANVLTF. The full variable domain, rest sourced from reference TRBV5-1 and TRBJ2-6, is KAGVTQTPRYLIKTRGQQVTLSCSPISGHRSVSWYQQTPGQGLQFLFEYFSETQRNKGNFPGRFSGRQFSNSRSEMNVSTLELGDSALYLCASSPLQGARTGANVLTFGAGSRLTVL.

The chain employs TRBV27 and TRBJ2-5, with a weak D call TRBD2 (6 bases). CDR3 length equals 15 residues. Germline-derived CDR1 and CDR2 are MNHEY and SMNVEV (reference sequence). V lost 1 base and J lost 4, with 13 bases in between. The DNA for the CDR3 is TGTGCCAGCAGTTTATGGGGGGAAGGAGGAGAGACCCAGTACTTC. Its translation is CASSLWGEGGETQYF.

CDR3 DNA sequence: TGCAGTGCTAGAGATCCCCGACAGGGCCTCAGCACAGATACGCAGTATTTT. Its protein product is CSARDPRQGLSTDTQYF. The chain recombines TRBV20-1 with TRBJ2-3, with 7 positions matching TRBD1. V lost 0 bases and J lost 0; bases outside the gene matches: 9. The CDR3 loop spans 17 amino acids. The germline CDR1 and CDR2 sequences are DFQATT and SNEGSKA (reference sequence).

V and J are TRBV6-6 and TRBJ1-5; TRBD1 matches at 7 bases. With V trimmed by 3 bases and J by 3 bases, 5 bases remained unmatched. CDR3 size: 15 residues. The germline CDR1 and CDR2 sequences are MNHNY and SVGAGI (reference sequence). CDR3 sequence (DNA): TGTGCCAGCAGTTATGGACAGGATCCCAATCAGCCCCAGCATTTT. The encoded protein is CASSYGQDPNQPQHF.

V gene TRBV27 combines with J gene TRBJ1-4, with D maybe TRBD1 (6 bases). Germline loops: CDR1 MNHEY, CDR2 SMNVEV (reference sequence). The V end lost 6 bases, the J end lost 6 bases, and 17 bases lay between the germline ends. The CDR3 consists of 15 residues. The CDR3 loop is CASSYFGGWDEKLFF. The CDR3 nucleotides are TGTGCCAGCAGCTATTTTGGGGGCTGGGATGAAAAACTGTTTTTT.

In its sample, this clonotype was seen many times. This chain links TRBV7-2 with TRBJ2-1; D might be TRBD2 (6 bases). Trimming cost V 3 bases and J 8 bases, with 14 bases left between them. The CDR3 runs to 14 residues. Looked up from germline, CDR1 is SGHTA and CDR2 is FQGNSA. CDR3 protein: CASSFGGGSDEQFF. CDR3 bases: TGTGCCAGCAGCTTCGGAGGAGGGTCCGATGAGCAGTTCTTC.

The rearrangement links TRBV27 to TRBJ2-5; D might be TRBD1 or TRBD2, each matching 6 bases. Germline CDR1 reads MNHEY; CDR2 reads SMNVEV (reference sequence). The V end was cut by 4 bases, the J end by 4 bases, with 16 bases between. The CDR3 is made up of 15 amino acids. The CDR3 loop is CASSYFGGRRETQYF. Written as DNA, the CDR3 is TGTGCCAGCAGTTATTTCGGGGGCCGGAGAGAGACCCAGTACTTC.

The chain carries TRBV20-1 and TRBJ2-1; D gene ambiguous. The CDR3 is 15 residues long. In germline, CDR1 is DFQATT, CDR2 SNEGSKA (reference sequence). Trimming cost V 0 bases and J 5 bases, with 14 bases left between them. CDR3 residues: CSARDLERWNNEQFF. DNA for the CDR3: TGCAGTGCTAGAGATTTGGAGAGGTGGAACAATGAGCAGTTCTTC.

The chain joins TRBV3-1 to TRBJ2-5; D may match TRBD1 or TRBD2 (5 bases each). The V gene lost 4 bases and the J gene lost 11 bases, with 17 bases spanning the gap. The CDR3 runs 13 residues. Germline V gives CDR1 LGHDT, CDR2 YNNKEL (reference sequence). The CDR3 loop is CASSPDYLGEQYF. CDR3 sequence (DNA): TGTGCCAGCAGCCCCGACTACCTAGGGGAGCAGTACTTC.

This clonotype was seen more than once but under ten times. This rearrangement joins TRBV20-1 to TRBJ1-4; 8 positions match TRBD1. The germline CDR1 and CDR2 sequences are DFQATT and SNEGSKA (reference sequence). With 1 base clipped from V and 5 bases from J, the junction kept 12 bases outside the gene matches. The CDR3 sequence is 17 residues long. The CDR3 DNA reads as TGCAGTGCTAGAGGCGACTCAGGGGGCGGAATCAATGAAAAACTGTTTTTT. This codes for CSARGDSGGGINEKLFF.

This clonotype was seen a handful of times. The V gene is TRBV13, the J gene TRBJ2-3; 9 positions match TRBD2. Germline V gene lookup returns CDR1 PRHDT and CDR2 FYEKMQ (reference sequence). V was clipped by 0 bases and J by 7 bases; unmatched bases: 5. CDR3 length equals 15 residues. The CDR3 loop is CASSLGREGRYTQYF. CDR3 sequence (DNA): TGTGCCAGCAGCTTAGGGCGGGAGGGCCGGTATACGCAGTATTTT.

This clonotype showed up many times. V gene TRBV11-2 combines with J gene TRBJ2-5, with D possibly TRBD2 on 5 matching bases. Trimming removed 3 bases at V and 0 bases at J, with 11 bases between. CDR1 and CDR2 from the germline V gene are SGHAT and FQNNGV. The CDR3 is 15 residues long. The CDR3 region is CASSFTPSYQETQYF. The CDR3 DNA reads TGTGCCAGCAGCTTTACGCCTAGCTACCAAGAGACCCAGTACTTC.

This clonotype was seen a single time. The rearrangement joins TRBV4-1 to TRBJ1-3, with D unresolved. Germline lookup yields CDR1 MGHRA and CDR2 YSYEKL. Trimming took off 1 base at V and 2 bases at J, with 9 bases between the two ends. The CDR3 runs to 15 residues. CDR3 in amino acids: CASSQGRRAGNTIYF. The CDR3 nucleotides are TGCGCCAGCAGCCAAGGGCGGCGAGCTGGAAACACCATATATTTT.

This chain joins TRBV2 and TRBJ2-2, with 8 bases matching TRBD2. The ends lost 2 bases at V and 6 bases at J; junction bases unmatched: 2. There are 14 residues in the CDR3. Germline V gives CDR1 SNHLY, CDR2 FYNNEI. The CDR3 is CASSETGGPGELFF. In nucleotides, the CDR3 is TGTGCCAGCAGTGAAACGGGAGGGCCCGGGGAGCTGTTTTTT.

This clonotype was counted ten times or more. V and J are TRBV28 and TRBJ1-4; 7 positions agree with TRBD1. V was pared by 5 bases and J by 0 bases, with 0 bases of the junction left unmatched. Germline assignment: CDR1 MDHEN and CDR2 SYDVKM. There are 14 residues in the CDR3. CDR3 in amino acids: CASSGQATNEKLFF. CDR3 DNA: TGTGCCAGCAGTGGACAGGCAACTAATGAAAAACTGTTTTTT.

The CDR3 region is CASSRGWFLAKNIQYF. The CDR3 DNA reads as TGTGCCAGCAGCAGAGGATGGTTTCTAGCCAAAAACATTCAGTACTTC. The rearrangement links TRBV7-2 to TRBJ2-4; unclear D gene. CDR3 length: 16 amino acids. Germline-derived CDR1 and CDR2 are SGHTA and FQGNSA. V was trimmed by 5 bases and J by 0 bases, leaving 14 bases between them. Full variable domain (missing parts from reference TRBV7-2 and TRBJ2-4): GAGVSQSPSNKVTEKGKDVELRCDPISGHTALYWYRQSLGQGLEFLIYFQGNSAPDKSGLPSDRFSAERTGGSVSTLTIQRTQQEDSAVYLCASSRGWFLAKNIQYFGAGTRLSVL.